This T cell receptor (gamma chain) was sequenced for a study of γδ T cells in repeated Plasmodium falciparum infection. TCRdb applied CATT to the multiplex PCR reads for clone calling. The repertoire holds roughly 24,000 gamma-chain clones, with around 3% as singletons. This clone turned up a few times. This likely stems from a read error, as it lies one base from a far larger clone. This same CDR3 is encoded by further DNA sequences in the sample. Input material: gamma-delta T cells from blood. This receptor was obtained from a pool of human donors (malaria-infected and uninfected, not separated).

CDR3 DNA: TGTGCCTTGGATTCTTTGAGGGGCTTGTTACCTTGTAATAAGTTCGAACATGGTGCTTATTATAAGAAACTCTTT. Residues: CALDSLRGLLPCNKFEHGAYYKKLF. V is TRGV9 and J is TRGJ1 or TRGJ2. TCRdb leaves out the J gene; it was filled in here by matching the DNA to germline. Germline V lookup: CDR1 GITISATS, CDR2 ISYDGTV (reference sequence). The CDR3 extends over 25 amino acids. V shed 9 bases and J 3 bases; nucleotides not matched to a gene: 47.